Listed below are T cell receptor beta chains from one sample, sequenced in a study of technical replicates of blood from a handful of donors. Profiled with immunoSEQ multiplex PCR; TCRdb holds only in-frame clones, not every one. The repertoire holds roughly 80,000 clones, with roughly 94% as singletons. The sequenced sample consisted of T cells isolated from PBMCs. These receptors were obtained from a human donor in good health. The CDR3 runs from the conserved cysteine through the conserved F or W. A D gene is named only where the DNA matches it firmly. Clone size, where shown, is once, few, many, or a class for clones that have expanded.

v_call	d_call	clone_size	j_call	cdr3_aa	cdr3_nt
TRBV6-5	-	-	TRBJ2-3	CASSFRETITDTQYF	TGTGCCAGCAGTTTCCGAGAAACTATCACAGATACGCAGTATTTT
TRBV7-3	TRBD1	once	TRBJ1-2	CASSPKGATDYGYTF	TGTGCCAGCAGCCCAAAGGGGGCCACGGACTATGGCTACACCTTC
TRBV6-6	-	-	TRBJ1-4	CAALRTANNEKLFF	TGTGCCGCTCTCCGGACAGCTAATAATGAAAAACTGTTTTTT
TRBV5-6	TRBD2	-	TRBJ2-1	CASSLFLAGLNEQFF	TGTGCCAGCAGCTTGTTTCTAGCGGGACTGAATGAGCAGTTCTTC
TRBV10-3	TRBD2	-	TRBJ2-3	CAGPTSGSSDTQYF	TGTGCCGGCCCGACTAGCGGGAGTTCGGATACGCAGTATTTT
TRBV6-5	-	-	TRBJ2-5	CASSSDRPQETQYF	TGTGCCAGCAGTTCGGACAGACCCCAAGAGACCCAGTACTTC
TRBV28	-	-	TRBJ2-1	CASSPYNEQFF	TGTGCCAGCAGCCCGTACAATGAGCAGTTCTTC
TRBV2	-	once	TRBJ2-6	CASSDPGPYSGANVLTF	TGTGCCAGCAGTGACCCGGGTCCCTACTCTGGGGCCAACGTCCTGACTTTC
TRBV19	-	-	TRBJ2-7	CASSIRLVYEQYF	TGTGCCAGTAGTATTCGGCTAGTTTACGAGCAGTACTTC
TRBV6-4	-	-	TRBJ2-1	CASSEEGYNEQFF	TGTGCCAGCAGTGAGGAGGGTTACAATGAGCAGTTCTTC
TRBV7-3	TRBD2	-	TRBJ2-1	CASSLKLAGDNEQFF	TGTGCCAGCAGCTTAAAACTAGCGGGAGACAATGAGCAGTTCTTC
TRBV19	TRBD1	-	TRBJ2-2	CASKIQGAGELFF	TGTGCCAGTAAAATCCAGGGGGCCGGGGAGCTGTTTTTT
TRBV9	-	-	TRBJ2-7	CASSVEGSYEQYF	TGTGCCAGCAGCGTAGAGGGGTCCTACGAGCAGTACTTC
TRBV7-9	TRBD2	-	TRBJ2-5	CASSQVGGGGETQYF	TGTGCCAGCAGCCAAGTCGGGGGGGGAGGAGAGACCCAGTACTTC
TRBV9	TRBD2	-	TRBJ2-1	CASGPGSGTYNEQFF	TGTGCCAGCGGCCCGGGTAGCGGGACCTACAATGAGCAGTTCTTC
TRBV19	-	-	TRBJ1-5	CASSGYRIQPQHF	TGTGCCAGTAGTGGCTACAGGATTCAGCCCCAGCATTTT
TRBV9	-	once	TRBJ2-5	CASSVDRDKTQYF	TGTGCCAGCAGCGTAGACAGGGACAAGACCCAGTACTTC
TRBV5-4	TRBD2	once	TRBJ2-1	CASSSPSGLSYNEQFF	TGTGCCAGCAGCTCCCCTAGCGGGTTATCCTACAATGAGCAGTTCTTC
TRBV6-1	-	-	TRBJ1-1	CASQVGYTEAFF	TGTGCCTCACAGGTTGGGTACACTGAAGCTTTCTTT
TRBV10-3	-	once	TRBJ2-1	CAITPSNYNEQFF	TGTGCCATCACTCCCTCTAACTACAATGAGCAGTTCTTC
TRBV29-1	TRBD2	-	TRBJ2-7	CSVQREGRRGEQYF	TGCAGCGTACAGCGGGAGGGAAGGAGAGGCGAGCAGTACTTC
TRBV6-4	-	-	TRBJ2-7	CASAWRSNYEQYF	TGTGCCAGCGCCTGGAGGAGTAACTACGAGCAGTACTTC
TRBV19	TRBD1	-	TRBJ1-1	CASTRDREIPEAFF	TGTGCCAGTACTCGCGACAGGGAGATTCCTGAAGCTTTCTTT
TRBV5-1	TRBD2	-	TRBJ2-1	CASSTGGYYNEQFF	TGCGCCAGCAGCACGGGAGGCTACTACAATGAGCAGTTCTTC
TRBV5-1	TRBD2	-	TRBJ2-3	CASSGGTSGRGGTDTQYF	TGCGCCAGCAGCGGAGGGACTAGCGGGAGGGGCGGCACAGATACGCAGTATTTT
TRBV11-2	-	-	TRBJ2-1	CASRLGGYNEQFF	TGTGCCAGTCGCTTAGGAGGGTACAATGAGCAGTTCTTC
TRBV29-1	-	-	TRBJ1-3	CSARRRLDDGDTIYF	TGCAGCGCACGCAGGAGGTTGGACGACGGGGACACCATATATTTT
TRBV2	TRBD1	-	TRBJ1-2	CASRLQGNGYTF	TGTGCCAGCAGGTTACAGGGGAATGGCTACACCTTC
TRBV28	TRBD1	-	TRBJ2-7	CASSLLSGTGIIGEQYF	TGTGCCAGCAGTTTACTGTCCGGGACAGGGATAATAGGCGAGCAGTACTTC
TRBV30	-	-	TRBJ2-2	CACPTGSNTGELFF	TGTGCCTGCCCGACAGGTTCGAACACCGGGGAGCTGTTTTTT
TRBV4-1	-	once	TRBJ1-5	CASSQERSGVNQPQHF	TGCGCCAGCAGCCAAGAACGGTCAGGGGTGAATCAGCCCCAGCATTTT
TRBV6-6	-	-	TRBJ2-7	CASSYGQVSYEQYF	TGTGCCAGCAGTTACGGGCAGGTCTCCTACGAGCAGTACTTC
TRBV9	TRBD2	-	TRBJ2-3	CASSWGLAGVDTQYF	TGTGCCAGCAGTTGGGGACTAGCGGGAGTCGATACGCAGTATTTT
TRBV6-1	TRBD1	-	TRBJ1-1	CATRYTTGEGPEAFF	TGTGCCACCAGATACACGACAGGGGAGGGACCTGAAGCTTTCTTT
TRBV6-1	-	-	TRBJ1-1	CASKGQLMNTEAFF	TGTGCCAGCAAAGGACAGCTCATGAACACTGAAGCTTTCTTT
TRBV27	-	-	TRBJ1-2	CASRLMDSPHGYTF	TGTGCCAGCAGGTTAATGGACAGCCCACATGGCTACACCTTC
TRBV5-8	-	-	TRBJ1-1	CASSLRPGVNTEAFF	TGTGCCAGCAGCTTGCGGCCAGGGGTGAACACTGAAGCTTTCTTT
TRBV7-9	-	once	TRBJ1-2	CASSFSEGPVYGYTF	TGTGCCAGCAGCTTCTCCGAGGGCCCGGTGTATGGCTACACCTTC
TRBV9	TRBD2	once	TRBJ2-1	CASSVGASGARGYNEQFF	TGTGCCAGCAGCGTAGGGGCTAGCGGGGCCAGGGGATACAATGAGCAGTTCTTC
TRBV4-1	-	-	TRBJ2-7	CASSQVRDSTYEQYF	TGCGCCAGCAGCCAAGTACGGGACTCAACCTACGAGCAGTACTTC
TRBV11-2	TRBD2	once	TRBJ2-5	CASSLSASGRETQYF	TGTGCCAGCAGCTTATCTGCTAGCGGGAGGGAGACCCAGTACTTC
TRBV27	TRBD2	-	TRBJ2-3	CASSPGLAGGRTDTQYF	TGTGCCAGCAGTCCGGGACTAGCGGGAGGGAGGACAGATACGCAGTATTTT
TRBV9	-	once	TRBJ2-7	CASSLGRDTYEQYF	TGTGCCAGCAGCCTAGGCCGGGACACCTACGAGCAGTACTTC
TRBV7-8	-	once	TRBJ2-7	CASSLDLPLEQYF	TGTGCCAGCAGCCTAGATCTCCCGTTGGAGCAGTACTTC
TRBV28	-	-	TRBJ2-3	CASRLTADTQYF	TGTGCCAGCAGATTGACAGCCGATACGCAGTATTTT
TRBV5-1	-	-	TRBJ2-4	CASTWGGGSLAKNIQYF	TGCGCCAGCACCTGGGGAGGGGGAAGTTTAGCCAAAAACATTCAGTACTTC
TRBV25-1	TRBD1	-	TRBJ2-3	CASSELWTGFDADTQYF	TGTGCCAGCAGTGAATTATGGACAGGGTTTGACGCAGATACGCAGTATTTT
TRBV4-2	TRBD2	-	TRBJ2-1	CASSQNGRTSGRDEQFF	TGTGCCAGCAGCCAAAATGGCCGGACTAGCGGGAGGGATGAGCAGTTCTTC
TRBV11-2	TRBD2	-	TRBJ2-7	CASSTGTSGVFYEQYF	TGTGCCAGCAGCACCGGGACTAGCGGGGTATTCTACGAGCAGTACTTC
TRBV19	TRBD1	-	TRBJ1-2	CASNARGSHYGYTF	TGTGCCAGTAATGCCAGGGGGAGTCACTATGGCTACACCTTC
TRBV28	-	-	TRBJ1-5	CASTIVGGQINQPQHF	TGTGCCAGCACCATTGTCGGCGGACAGATAAATCAGCCCCAGCATTTT
TRBV9	-	-	TRBJ1-3	CASSVLDSDGNTIYF	TGTGCCAGCAGCGTTTTAGACAGTGACGGAAACACCATATATTTT
TRBV27	-	once	TRBJ2-7	CASSPSGAYEQYF	TGTGCCAGCAGCCCCAGTGGAGCCTACGAGCAGTACTTC
TRBV7-6	TRBD2	-	TRBJ2-1	CASSHGLAGGYNEQFF	TGTGCCAGCAGCCATGGACTAGCGGGGGGTTACAATGAGCAGTTCTTC
TRBV5-1	TRBD2	-	TRBJ2-7	CASSLSRAGGTYEQYF	TGCGCCAGCAGCTTGTCCAGGGCGGGAGGGACCTACGAGCAGTACTTC
TRBV6-5	TRBD1	once	TRBJ1-2	CASSYLTGGAIYGYTF	TGTGCCAGCAGTTACCTGACAGGGGGAGCGATCTATGGCTACACCTTC
TRBV2	TRBD2	-	TRBJ2-5	CASSVSGAETQYF	TGTGCCAGCAGTGTTAGCGGGGCAGAGACCCAGTACTTC
TRBV18	-	-	TRBJ2-7	CASSPDTGYEQYF	TGTGCCAGCTCACCGGACACAGGCTACGAGCAGTACTTC
TRBV7-3	-	-	TRBJ2-2	CASSRPAAGELFF	TGTGCCAGCAGTAGACCTGCGGCCGGGGAGCTGTTTTTT
TRBV6-5	-	-	TRBJ2-5	CASREQPQETQYF	TGTGCCAGCAGGGAGCAGCCTCAAGAGACCCAGTACTTC